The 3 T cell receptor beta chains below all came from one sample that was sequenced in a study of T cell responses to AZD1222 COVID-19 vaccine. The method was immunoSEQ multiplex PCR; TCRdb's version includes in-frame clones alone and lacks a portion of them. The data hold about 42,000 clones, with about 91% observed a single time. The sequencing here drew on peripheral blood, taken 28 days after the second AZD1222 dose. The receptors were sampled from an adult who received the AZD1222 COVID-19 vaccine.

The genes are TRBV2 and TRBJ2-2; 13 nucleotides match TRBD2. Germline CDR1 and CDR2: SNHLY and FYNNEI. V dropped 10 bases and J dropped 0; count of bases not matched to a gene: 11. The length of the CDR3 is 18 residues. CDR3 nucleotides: TGTGCCACCCGGACTAGCGGGGGACAAACTACGAACACCGGGGAGCTGTTTTTT. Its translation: CATRTSGGQTTNTGELFF.

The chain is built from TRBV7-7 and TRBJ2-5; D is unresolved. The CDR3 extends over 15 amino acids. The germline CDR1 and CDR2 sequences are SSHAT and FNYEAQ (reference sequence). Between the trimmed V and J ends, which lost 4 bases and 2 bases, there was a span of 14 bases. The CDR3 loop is CASSSYLGLQETQYF. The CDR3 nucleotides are TGTGCCAGCAGCTCCTACTTAGGCCTACAAGAGACCCAGTACTTC.

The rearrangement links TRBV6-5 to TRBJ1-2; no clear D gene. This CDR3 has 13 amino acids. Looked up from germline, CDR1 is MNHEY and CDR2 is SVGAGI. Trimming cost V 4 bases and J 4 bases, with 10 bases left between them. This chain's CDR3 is CASSSGSSYGYTF. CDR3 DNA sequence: TGTGCCAGCAGTTCCGGGAGCAGCTATGGCTACACCTTC.